The rows below give T cell receptor beta chains drawn from one sample of a study of blood T cell repertoires in COVID-19. TCRdb keeps only in-frame clones here, not all; method: immunoSEQ multiplex PCR. Seen here are fewer than 250,000 clones, around 82% observed once, and the top ten hold 8% to 10%. Sequencing was done on a sample of peripheral blood. Receptor source: a woman aged 45 to 65 with acute or convalescent COVID-19. Each CDR3 is given with its conserved first and last residue. A D gene is named only where the DNA matches it firmly. Size values are once, few and many counts, or a class for expanded clones, and some rows have none.

>TRBV9|TRBD1|NA|TRBJ2-3
TGTGCCAGCAGCGTAGTTTCGACAGGGGAGGTAGATACGCAGTATTTT
CASSVVSTGEVDTQYF
>TRBV11-3|NA|NA|TRBJ2-7
TGTGCCAGCAGCTTAGATCAGGGTTACGAGCAGTACTTC
CASSLDQGYEQYF
>TRBV6-5|NA|NA|TRBJ2-1
TGTGCCAGCAGTTACTCGCCCAACTGGGAGCAGTTCTTC
CASSYSPNWEQFF
>TRBV6-2/TRBV6-3|NA|NA|TRBJ1-1
TGTGCCAGCAGTTACGCACAAGGGGCAGCTCACATGAACACTGAAGCTTTCTTT
CASSYAQGAAHMNTEAFF
>TRBV24-1|NA|NA|TRBJ2-3
TGTGCCACCAGTGATTCAATTACAGGGACGCGTGCAGATACGCAGTATTTT
CATSDSITGTRADTQYF
>TRBV30|NA|few|TRBJ2-3
TGTGCCTGGAGTTGGACAGGCACAGATACGCAGTATTTT
CAWSWTGTDTQYF
>TRBV3-1/TRBV3-2|NA|NA|TRBJ1-5
TGTGCCAGCAGCCAGACATATAGCAATCAGCCCCAGCATTTT
CASSQTYSNQPQHF
>TRBV2|NA|NA|TRBJ1-2
TGTGCCAGCACTTCACAGGGTTGGAATGGCTACACCTTC
CASTSQGWNGYTF
>TRBV6-4|NA|NA|TRBJ2-1
TGTGCCAGCAGTATACAGGGAAGCTCCTACAATGAGCAGTTCTTC
CASSIQGSSYNEQFF
>TRBV19|NA|NA|TRBJ1-6
TGTGCCAGTAGTGAAAACCTCCGTCAGGGTAAGAGCTCCTATAATTCACCCCTCCACTTT
CASSENLRQGKSSYNSPLHF
>TRBV28|NA|few|TRBJ2-7
TGTGCCACCATGACGGGCTACGAGCAGTACTTC
CATMTGYEQYF
>TRBV19|TRBD2|NA|TRBJ2-1
TGTGCCAGTACTAAGCGGGAGGCTTCATACTACAATGAGCAGTTCTTC
CASTKREASYYNEQFF
>TRBV2|NA|few|TRBJ1-2
TGTGCCAGCAGTCACAGGGACACTAACTATGGCTACACCTTC
CASSHRDTNYGYTF
>TRBV19|NA|NA|TRBJ2-4
TGTGCCAGTAGGAGGGGGAGCATTCAGTACTTC
CASRRGSIQYF
>TRBV11-2|NA|NA|TRBJ2-7
TGTGCCAGCAGGTTAACAGGTTTGGGGGAGCAGTACTTC
CASRLTGLGEQYF
>TRBV19|NA|NA|TRBJ1-2
TGTGCCAGTAGTATGATGGCCGGAGCTAACTATGGCTACACCTTC
CASSMMAGANYGYTF
>TRBV5-4|TRBD1|NA|TRBJ2-5
TGTGCCAGCAGCTCCGCGGTCCCGGGACAGGGTAGTGAGACCCAGTACTTC
CASSSAVPGQGSETQYF
>TRBV11-3|TRBD2|NA|TRBJ2-1
TGTGCCAGCAGCCCCCTGGGTAGCGGGGTCATGTCTGAGCAGTTCTTC
CASSPLGSGVMSEQFF
>TRBV12-3/TRBV12-4|TRBD1|NA|TRBJ2-2
TGTGCCAGCAGCGAGGGACAGAACGGGGAGCTGTTTTTT
CASSEGQNGELFF
>TRBV5-1|TRBD1|NA|TRBJ2-1
TGCGCCAGCAGCTTGAAAGGACAGGCCCTGGCCTACAATGAGCAGTTCTTC
CASSLKGQALAYNEQFF
>TRBV28|NA|NA|TRBJ2-1
TGTGCCAGCCTCGGACAAGCCTACAATGAGCAGTTCTTC
CASLGQAYNEQFF
>TRBV6-7|NA|NA|TRBJ1-1
TGTGCCAGCAGTTATTACCGACCGGGTCGGAGCGAAGCTTTCTTT
CASSYYRPGRSEAFF
>TRBV5-8|TRBD2|NA|TRBJ2-5
TGTGCCAGCAGACAGGGACTAGCGGGAGGGCTTTGGGAGACCCAGTACTTC
CASRQGLAGGLWETQYF
>TRBV12-5|TRBD1|few|TRBJ2-7
TGTGCTAGTGGCAGGGACAGCTACGAGCAGTACTTC
CASGRDSYEQYF
>TRBV5-1|TRBD1|NA|TRBJ1-2
TGCGCCAGCAGCTGGGGGACAGGGGGCTCAGCTAACTATGGCTACACCTTC
CASSWGTGGSANYGYTF
>TRBV5-8|TRBD2|NA|TRBJ2-1
TGTGCCAGCAGCCCGGGTTTTCAGGGAGGGCACAATGAGCAGTTCTTC
CASSPGFQGGHNEQFF
>TRBV2|NA|NA|TRBJ2-1
TGTGCCAGCAGTGCGGACTTTCTCAATGAGCAGTTCTTC
CASSADFLNEQFF
>TRBV27|NA|NA|TRBJ1-2
TGTGCCAGCAGGCCGACAGATCTCTATGGCTACACCTTC
CASRPTDLYGYTF
>TRBV30|NA|NA|TRBJ2-7
TGTGCCTGGAGTTTATCAGGGGTGGACGAGCAGTACTTC
CAWSLSGVDEQYF
>TRBV5-1|TRBD2|NA|TRBJ2-1
TGCGCCAGCAGCTTGGTAGATAGCGGGAGCGGTGGGAACAATGAGCAGTTCTTC
CASSLVDSGSGGNNEQFF
>TRBV2|TRBD2|NA|TRBJ2-7
TGTGCCAGCAGGGGGACTAGCGGGAGTATCTCCGAGCAGTACTTC
CASRGTSGSISEQYF
>TRBV29-1|NA|NA|TRBJ2-3
TGCAGCGTTGAGGGTCCCGGGAGTGCCGATACGCAGTATTTT
CSVEGPGSADTQYF
>TRBV28|NA|few|TRBJ2-1
TGTGCCAGCAGTCAGCGGACGGAATACAATGAGCAGTTCTTC
CASSQRTEYNEQFF
>TRBV28|NA|few|TRBJ1-1
TGTGCCAGCAGTTTACCGACGGGGAACACTGAAGCTTTCTTT
CASSLPTGNTEAFF
>TRBV6-5|NA|NA|TRBJ2-6
TGTGCCGGCACCGTGTCCGGGGCCAACGTCCTGACTTTC
CAGTVSGANVLTF
>TRBV30|NA|NA|TRBJ1-2
TGTGCCTCCTCGACGGACACTAACTATGGCTACACCTTC
CASSTDTNYGYTF
>TRBV6-1|TRBD1|NA|TRBJ1-2
TGTGCCAGCAGTGATCCGGGACAGGGGGCGTCTGGCTACACCTTC
CASSDPGQGASGYTF
>TRBV29-1|TRBD1|few|TRBJ2-7
TGCAGCGTCCGGGACAGTACTACCTCCTACGAGCAGTACTTC
CSVRDSTTSYEQYF
>TRBV28|TRBD1|NA|TRBJ1-5
TGTGCCAGCAGAACGGGACAGCTTAGCAATCAGCCCCAGCATTTT
CASRTGQLSNQPQHF
>TRBV3-1/TRBV3-2|TRBD1|NA|TRBJ2-7
TGTGCCAGCAGCCCATTAGGGACAGAGCCCTACGAGCAGTACTTC
CASSPLGTEPYEQYF
>TRBV5-1|NA|NA|TRBJ2-1
TGCGCCAGCAGCTTACAGGGTTTAGGGGACTACAATGAGCAGTTCTTC
CASSLQGLGDYNEQFF
>TRBV4-1|NA|NA|TRBJ2-1
TGCGCCAGCAGCCAAGATTCATTAGTACGGGGCTACAATGAGCAGTTCTTC
CASSQDSLVRGYNEQFF
>TRBV6-6|NA|NA|TRBJ1-4
TGTGCCATCGAAATGCGCCCTAATGAAAAACTGTTTTTT
CAIEMRPNEKLFF
>TRBV5-6|NA|NA|TRBJ1-1
TGTGCCAGCAGCTTGGGGCAGGTAAGGAACACTGAAGCTTTCTTT
CASSLGQVRNTEAFF
>TRBV19|TRBD1|NA|TRBJ2-7
TGTGCCAGTAGGGGCCTTAAGGGACAGACAACCTACGAGCAGTACTTC
CASRGLKGQTTYEQYF
>TRBV18|TRBD2|NA|TRBJ2-3
TGTGCCAGCTCACCACTGCCTATAGCGGGAGGAAGCACAGATACGCAGTATTTT
CASSPLPIAGGSTDTQYF
>TRBV10-2|NA|once|TRBJ1-3
TGCGCCACCCAGCGGGGGGACGGAAACACCATATATTTT
CATQRGDGNTIYF
>TRBV5-5|TRBD2|NA|TRBJ2-1
TGTGCCAGCAGCTCCAGGGGACTAGCGGGAGTAAATGAGCAGTTCTTC
CASSSRGLAGVNEQFF
>TRBV18|NA|NA|TRBJ2-7
TGTGCCAGCTCACCACCGAATAGGGGCTACGAGCAGTACTTC
CASSPPNRGYEQYF
>TRBV5-1|TRBD2|NA|TRBJ2-5
TGCGCCAGCAGCCCCCCTAGCGGCCAAGAGACCCAGTACTTC
CASSPPSGQETQYF
>TRBV21-1|NA|NA|TRBJ1-3
TGTGCCAGCAGCAAAGATTGGGCAGGGCAGGGGAACACCATATATTTT
CASSKDWAGQGNTIYF
>TRBV19|NA|NA|TRBJ1-6
TGTGCCAGTAGTATCGCGGGAGACAGAATTTATTCACCCCTCCACTTT
CASSIAGDRIYSPLHF
>TRBV27|NA|NA|TRBJ2-5
TGTGCCAGCGGCCAGGGGACCCAGTACTTC
CASGQGTQYF
>TRBV7-2|TRBD1|NA|TRBJ1-2
TGTGCCAGCAGCTTAGTGTACAGGGACAGGGAGGGCTACACCTTC
CASSLVYRDREGYTF
>TRBV28|TRBD1|NA|TRBJ1-5
TGTGCCATACAGGGGGGTGCTAGCAATCAGCCCCAGCATTTT
CAIQGGASNQPQHF
>TRBV29-1|TRBD1|NA|TRBJ2-1
TGCAGCGTTGTGTTCCAGGGGGCGCGAACTATCGAGCAGTTCTTC
CSVVFQGARTIEQFF
>TRBV6-5|NA|few|TRBJ2-5
TGTGCCAGCACCTATGACAGAGAGACCCAGTACTTC
CASTYDRETQYF
>TRBV27|TRBD2|NA|TRBJ2-7
TGTGCCAGCAGTTTTACTAGCGGTTCCTACGAGCAGTACTTC
CASSFTSGSYEQYF
>TRBV19|TRBD1|NA|TRBJ1-2
TGTGCCAGTAGTCCCCGGACAGGCCAGTCTATCCGCCTCCTGCACTATGGCTACACCTTC
CASSPRTGQSIRLLHYGYTF
>TRBV12-3/TRBV12-4|NA|once|TRBJ2-5
TGTGCCAGCAACCGGGACACCCAAGAGACCCAGTACTTC
CASNRDTQETQYF